The present T cell receptor (beta chain) was sequenced within a study of molecular identifiers for immune sequencing clone quantification. Naive CD8 sequencing libraries were generated from around 20,000 to 990,000 sorted cells, with 10%, 30% or 50% RNA as input. For naive CD8 T cells, sorting used the CD8+CD4-CCR7+CD45RA+ phenotype. The CDR3 consists of 12 residues. V lost 2 bases and J lost 6, with 10 bases in between. Germline CDR1 GTSNPN, CDR2 SVGIG (reference sequence). Study-wide results and caveats: Clones with over 20 RNA copies captured over 99% of effector molecules but under 1% of naive ones.

Only a few counts were recorded for this clonotype. Its antigen is unknown. With listed TCR primers and previously described methods, bulk TCR libraries were prepared. Via MiXCR, TCRdb re-called the PCR reads, giving one row per CDR3 protein. The table lists about 330,000 distinct CDR3 sequences, roughly 24% of them singletons. The chain is built from TRBV30 and TRBJ1-2, with D unresolved. The sample taken for sequencing was naive CD8+ T cells from blood, with Jurkat cell RNA spiked in. As to subset: FACS-sorted CD8+CD4-CCR7+CD45RA+ naive T cells. The sequence derives from a human donor in good health. Some libraries in this study had Jurkat cell RNA spiked in. This CDR3 reads CAWSNVKDGYTF. The CDR3, as DNA: TGTGCCTGGAGTAACGTGAAGGATGGCTACACCTTC.